This T cell receptor (beta chain) was recovered during a study of cytomegalovirus exposure and HLA in healthy donors. Primers: 60 Vbeta forward and 13 Jbeta reverse. Method: immunoSEQ multiplex PCR; TCRdb's copy keeps in-frame clones and lacks some. Of 95,000 to 150,000 clones in the sample, about 78% were seen once. Looked up from germline, CDR1 is SGHTA and CDR2 is FQGNSA. This CDR3 has 18 residues. Trimming cost V 0 bases and J 4 bases; bases outside gene matches: 11. Study results and limitations: The classifier, whose performance was assessed in both the original and validation cohorts, reportedly diagnosed cytomegalovirus status with high specificity and sensitivity.

About this clone itself: No antigen is known for it.

This clonotype was sampled from a female donor in good health and CMV-seronegative. The chain joins TRBV7-2 to TRBJ2-3; 9 bases map to TRBD2. Material: PBMCs. The CDR3 sequence is CASSLAPGGSGSADTQYF. In nucleotides, the CDR3 is TGTGCCAGCAGCTTAGCACCTGGAGGTAGCGGGAGTGCAGATACGCAGTATTTT. Variable domain in full (rest from reference TRBV7-2 and TRBJ2-3): GAGVSQSPSNKVTEKGKDVELRCDPISGHTALYWYRQSLGQGLEFLIYFQGNSAPDKSGLPSDRFSAERTGGSVSTLTIQRTQQEDSAVYLCASSLAPGGSGSADTQYFGPGTRLTVL.